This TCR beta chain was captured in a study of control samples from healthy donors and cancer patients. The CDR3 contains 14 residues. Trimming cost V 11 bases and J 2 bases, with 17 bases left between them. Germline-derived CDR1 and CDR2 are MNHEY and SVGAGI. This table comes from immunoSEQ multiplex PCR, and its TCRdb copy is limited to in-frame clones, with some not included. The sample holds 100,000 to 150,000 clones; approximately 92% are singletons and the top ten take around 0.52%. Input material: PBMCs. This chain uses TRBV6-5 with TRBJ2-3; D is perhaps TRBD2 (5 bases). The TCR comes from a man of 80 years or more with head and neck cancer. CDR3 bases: TGTGCCGCTGCTTCACGGGAAGCCACAGATACGCAGTATTTT. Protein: CAAASREATDTQYF.